This is a list of T cell receptor beta chains from one sample in a study of neurological immune-mediated disorders. Using its own MiXCR run on the 5' RACE reads, TCRdb lists one record per CDR3 protein. The sample includes about 120,000 distinct CDR3 sequences, around 3% of them seen just once. The sequenced sample was PBMCs. These receptor sequences come from a woman aged 30 to 39 with multiple sclerosis. CDR3s include the opening cysteine and the closing phenylalanine or tryptophan. The D gene is left open where the match is weak. For some rows the clone size is stated as once, few or many, or as a class when expanded; others skip it.

abundance,d_gene,j_gene,v_gene,CDR3aa,CDR3nt
many,.,TRBJ2-5,TRBV7-6,CASSSVPRSRETQYF,TGTGCCAGCAGCTCCGTCCCACGGAGCCGGGAGACCCAGTACTTC
many,.,TRBJ2-3,TRBV11-2,CASSLGTSTDTQYF,TGTGCCAGCAGCCTCGGGACTAGCACAGATACGCAGTATTTT
many,TRBD1,TRBJ1-1,TRBV10-3,CAIRAGGKNTEAFF,TGTGCCATCAGGGCAGGGGGCAAGAACACTGAAGCTTTCTTT
many,.,TRBJ2-2,TRBV3-1,CASSQQGHGELFF,TGTGCCAGCAGCCAGCAGGGGCACGGGGAGCTGTTTTTT
many,.,TRBJ2-7,TRBV4-3,CASSQDTRSTYEQYF,TGCGCCAGCAGCCAAGATACGCGATCTACCTACGAGCAGTACTTC
many,TRBD2,TRBJ2-7,TRBV9,CASSVGGQAGFPYEQYF,TGTGCCAGCAGCGTAGGGGGCCAAGCGGGATTCCCCTACGAGCAGTACTTC
.,TRBD2,TRBJ2-1,TRBV15,CATSRDLFLAGAPISYNEQFF,TGTGCCACCAGCAGAGATCTGTTCCTAGCGGGGGCACCCATCTCCTACAATGAGCAGTTCTTC
many,.,TRBJ2-7,TRBV20-1,CSAFDSASYEQYF,TGCAGTGCTTTTGACAGTGCCTCCTACGAGCAGTACTTC
many,TRBD1,TRBJ1-1,TRBV11-2,CASSWGQGNTEAFF,TGTGCCAGCAGCTGGGGACAGGGAAACACTGAAGCTTTCTTT
many,.,TRBJ1-3,TRBV20-1,CSAPEPVSGNTIYF,TGCAGTGCTCCGGAGCCCGTCTCTGGAAACACCATATATTTT
many,.,TRBJ2-1,TRBV5-1,CASSESYEQFF,TGCGCCAGCAGCGAATCATATGAGCAGTTCTTC
many,.,TRBJ2-1,TRBV5-6,CASSLGQLNNEQFF,TGTGCCAGCAGCTTGGGGCAGCTCAACAATGAGCAGTTCTTC
many,.,TRBJ2-7,TRBV29-1,CSVVGGDRANDEQYF,TGCAGCGTTGTGGGGGGTGACAGGGCGAACGACGAGCAGTACTTC
many,TRBD2,TRBJ2-1,TRBV6-2/TRBV6-3,CASSYSTRLAGAYNEQFF,TGTGCCAGCAGTTACTCGACCCGACTAGCGGGAGCGTACAATGAGCAGTTCTTC
many,.,TRBJ2-2,TRBV20-1,CSARLPTGELFF,TGCAGTGCTAGACTTCCGACCGGGGAGCTGTTTTTT
many,TRBD1,TRBJ1-4,TRBV4-3,CASSPKGADEKLFF,TGCGCCAGCAGCCCGAAGGGGGCTGACGAAAAACTGTTTTTT
many,.,TRBJ2-7,TRBV7-9,CASSGPGTYSYEQYF,TGTGCCAGCAGCGGGCCCGGGACCTACTCCTACGAGCAGTACTTC
many,.,TRBJ1-5,TRBV5-1,CASSLGTNSNQPQHF,TGCGCCAGCAGCTTGGGAACTAATAGCAATCAGCCCCAGCATTTT
many,.,TRBJ2-1,TRBV5-5,CASSLGRGLGYNEQFF,TGTGCCAGCAGCTTGGGACGGGGGTTGGGCTACAATGAGCAGTTCTTC
many,.,TRBJ1-2,TRBV13,CAGIGRGRGYGYTF,TGTGCCGGCATCGGACGGGGACGGGGCTATGGCTACACCTTC
many,.,TRBJ2-1,TRBV20-1,CSARGRQNNEQFF,TGCAGTGCTAGAGGTAGACAGAACAATGAGCAGTTCTTC
many,.,TRBJ2-3,TRBV29-1,CSVEGRLISTADTQYF,TGCAGCGTTGAAGGGCGACTAATCAGTACGGCAGATACGCAGTATTTT
many,.,TRBJ2-1,TRBV29-1,CSVDNYNEQFF,TGCAGCGTTGATAATTACAATGAGCAGTTCTTC
many,.,TRBJ2-7,TRBV20-1,CSASVGAGKYEQYF,TGCAGTGCTTCGGTAGGGGCAGGGAAGTACGAGCAGTACTTC
many,.,TRBJ1-2,TRBV7-2,CASSLKGTAYGYGYTF,TGTGCCAGCAGCTTAAAAGGGACGGCCTACGGCTATGGCTACACCTTC
many,.,TRBJ1-2,TRBV7-2,CASSLAGTGGYTF,TGTGCCAGCAGCTTAGCCGGGACGGGCGGCTACACCTTC
many,.,TRBJ2-5,TRBV20-1,CSARDFRETQYF,TGCAGTGCTAGGGATTTCCGGGAGACCCAGTACTTC
.,.,TRBJ2-5,TRBV20-1,CSASAPLGSGETQYF,TGCAGTGCTAGTGCACCGTTGGGAAGCGGAGAGACCCAGTACTTC
many,TRBD2,TRBJ2-1,TRBV5-1,CASSLAGTSSYNEQFF,TGCGCCAGCAGCTTGGCCGGGACTAGCTCCTACAATGAGCAGTTCTTC
many,.,TRBJ2-5,TRBV5-1,CASSLEGRFETQYF,TGCGCCAGCAGCTTGGAGGGGAGGTTTGAGACCCAGTACTTC
many,.,TRBJ1-6,TRBV20-1,CSASEGNNSPLHF,TGCAGTGCTAGCGAAGGGAATAATTCACCCCTCCACTTT
many,TRBD1,TRBJ1-6,TRBV10-2,CASSVWDRNSPLHF,TGCGCCAGCAGTGTATGGGACAGGAATTCACCCCTCCACTTT
many,.,TRBJ1-3,TRBV7-2,CASSLRHVSGNTIYF,TGTGCCAGCAGCTTACGACACGTCTCTGGAAACACCATATATTTT
many,.,TRBJ1-3,TRBV20-1,CSARDAADSGNTIYF,TGCAGTGCTAGAGATGCGGCAGACTCTGGAAACACCATATATTTT
few,.,TRBJ2-7,TRBV12-3/TRBV12-4,CASRLGESKRYF,TGTGCCAGCAGACTCGGGGAGAGTAAGCGGTACTTC
many,.,TRBJ1-1,TRBV27,CASRKLNTEAFF,TGTGCCAGCAGGAAGTTGAACACTGAAGCTTTCTTT
many,TRBD2,TRBJ2-7,TRBV30,CAWSVLRSSGASYEQYF,TGTGCCTGGAGTGTACTTCGGTCTAGCGGGGCTTCCTACGAGCAGTACTTC
.,TRBD2,TRBJ2-3,TRBV20-1,CSAAAGGPDTQYF,TGCAGTGCCGCAGCGGGAGGGCCAGATACGCAGTATTTT
few,.,TRBJ1-5,TRBV29-1,CSVVVQGTQPQHF,TGCAGCGTTGTTGTACAGGGAACTCAGCCCCAGCATTTT
many,TRBD1,TRBJ2-3,TRBV28,CASSFMFGGQGSPRDTQYF,TGTGCCAGCAGTTTTATGTTCGGTGGACAGGGGAGTCCTAGGGATACGCAGTATTTT
many,.,TRBJ1-1,TRBV10-3,CAISQKLTGNTEAFF,TGTGCCATCAGCCAAAAGTTGACAGGGAACACTGAAGCTTTCTTT